Described below is a single TCR beta chain sequence and its context. Antigen unknown. Generated by immunoSEQ multiplex PCR, the TCRdb table keeps only in-frame clones and is missing some. The sample carries 65,000 to 85,000 clones, less than 90% recorded once. This sample was taken from a study of OX40 agonist ivuxolimab in advanced cancers. Patients were excluded for autoimmune disease history or systemic immunosuppression. Findings of the study overall: Relative to CD4+ cells, CD8+ T cells on average had more expanded clones. Low normalized T-cell clonal expansion was additionally recorded for some nonresponders. The authors did not determine the antigen specificity of the expanded peripheral T cells.

The CDR3 runs 19 residues. The germline gives CDR1 SGHTA, CDR2 FQGNSA. Trimming removed 1 base from V and 1 base from J; junction bases left unmatched: 9. This TCR came from an adult with an advanced solid tumor such as melanoma, head and neck, liver or kidney cancer. This rearrangement joins TRBV7-2 to TRBJ2-2, with 10 bases lining up with TRBD2. The input for sequencing was CD4+ or CD8+ T cells sorted from blood, taken in a trial of the OX40 agonist ivuxolimab. The DNA of the CDR3 is TGTGCCAGCAGCTTAGGGGCTAGCGGGGGAAGAGTGAACACCGGGGAGCTGTTTTTT. It is translated as CASSLGASGGRVNTGELFF.